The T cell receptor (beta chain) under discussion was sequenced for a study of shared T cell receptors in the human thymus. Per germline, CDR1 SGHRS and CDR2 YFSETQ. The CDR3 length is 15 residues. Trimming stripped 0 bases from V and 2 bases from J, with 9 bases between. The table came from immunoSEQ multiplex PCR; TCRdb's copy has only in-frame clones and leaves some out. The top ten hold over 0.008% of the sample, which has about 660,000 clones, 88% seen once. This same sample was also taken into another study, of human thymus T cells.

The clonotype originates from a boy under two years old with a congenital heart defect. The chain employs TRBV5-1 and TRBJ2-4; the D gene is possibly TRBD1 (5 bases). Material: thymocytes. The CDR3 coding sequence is TGCGCCAGCAGCTTGGACAGGCCAACCAAAAACATTCAGTACTTC. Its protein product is CASSLDRPTKNIQYF.